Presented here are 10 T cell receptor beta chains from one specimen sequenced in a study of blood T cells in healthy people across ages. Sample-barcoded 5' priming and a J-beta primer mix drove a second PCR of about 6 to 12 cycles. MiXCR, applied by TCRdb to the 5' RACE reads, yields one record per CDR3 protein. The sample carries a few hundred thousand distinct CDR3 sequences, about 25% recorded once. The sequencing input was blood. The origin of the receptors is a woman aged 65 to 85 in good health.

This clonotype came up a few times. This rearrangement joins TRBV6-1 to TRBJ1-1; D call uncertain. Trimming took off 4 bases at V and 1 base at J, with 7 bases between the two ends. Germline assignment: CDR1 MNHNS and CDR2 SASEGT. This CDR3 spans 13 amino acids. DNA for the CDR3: TGTGCCAGCAGTGTTAAGCGGAACACTGAAGCTTTCTTT. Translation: CASSVKRNTEAFF.

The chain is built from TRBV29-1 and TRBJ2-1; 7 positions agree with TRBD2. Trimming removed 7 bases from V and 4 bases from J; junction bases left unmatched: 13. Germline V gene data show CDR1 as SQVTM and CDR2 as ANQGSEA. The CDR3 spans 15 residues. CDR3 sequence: CSATVHSGSYNEQFF. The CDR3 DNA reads TGCAGCGCCACGGTACATAGCGGGTCATACAATGAGCAGTTCTTC.

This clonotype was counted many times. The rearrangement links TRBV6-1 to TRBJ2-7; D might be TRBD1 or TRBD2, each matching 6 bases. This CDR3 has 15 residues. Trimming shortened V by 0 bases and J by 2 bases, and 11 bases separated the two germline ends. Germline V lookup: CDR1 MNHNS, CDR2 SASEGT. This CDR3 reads CASSEAWGAPYEQYF. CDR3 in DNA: TGTGCCAGCAGTGAAGCGTGGGGGGCACCCTACGAGCAGTACTTC.

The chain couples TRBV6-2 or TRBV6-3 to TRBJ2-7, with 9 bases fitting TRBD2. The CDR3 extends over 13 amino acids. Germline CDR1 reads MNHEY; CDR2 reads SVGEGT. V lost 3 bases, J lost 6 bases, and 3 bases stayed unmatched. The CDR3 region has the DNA TGTGCCAGCAGTTATGGCGGGAGGGGCGAGCAGTACTTC. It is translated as CASSYGGRGEQYF.

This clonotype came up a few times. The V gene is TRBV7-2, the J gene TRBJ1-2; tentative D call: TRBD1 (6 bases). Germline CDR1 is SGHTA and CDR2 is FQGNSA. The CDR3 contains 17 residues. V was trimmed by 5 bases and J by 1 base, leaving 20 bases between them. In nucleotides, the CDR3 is TGTGCCAGCAGCAATCGCGGGGGGGCGAATAATAACTATGGCTACACCTTC. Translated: CASSNRGGANNNYGYTF.

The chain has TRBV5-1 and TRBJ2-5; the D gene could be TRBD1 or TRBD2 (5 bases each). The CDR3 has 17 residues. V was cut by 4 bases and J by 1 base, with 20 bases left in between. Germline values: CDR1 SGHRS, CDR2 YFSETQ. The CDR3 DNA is TGCGCCAGCAGCATATATGGTTTCCGGGACGCCCAAGAGACCCAGTACTTC. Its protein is CASSIYGFRDAQETQYF.

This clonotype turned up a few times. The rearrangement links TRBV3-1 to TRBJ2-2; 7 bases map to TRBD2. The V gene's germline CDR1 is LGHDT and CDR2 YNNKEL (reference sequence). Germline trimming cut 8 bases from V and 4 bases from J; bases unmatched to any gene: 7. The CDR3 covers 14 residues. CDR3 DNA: TGTGCCAGCCGGCGCGGGAGTATCACCGGGGAGCTGTTTTTT. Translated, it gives CASRRGSITGELFF.

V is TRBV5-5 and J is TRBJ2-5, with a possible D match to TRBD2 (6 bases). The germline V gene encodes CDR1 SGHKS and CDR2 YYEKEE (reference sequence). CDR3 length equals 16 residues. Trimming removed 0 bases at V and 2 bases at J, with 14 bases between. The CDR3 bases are TGTGCCAGCAGCTTGGGCATTGGGGGAGGACAAGAGACCCAGTACTTC. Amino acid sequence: CASSLGIGGGQETQYF.

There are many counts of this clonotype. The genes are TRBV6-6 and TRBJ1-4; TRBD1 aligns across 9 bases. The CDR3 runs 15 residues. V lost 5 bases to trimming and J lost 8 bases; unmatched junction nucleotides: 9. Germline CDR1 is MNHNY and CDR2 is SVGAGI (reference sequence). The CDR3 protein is CASSATGTGYEKLFF. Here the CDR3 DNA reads TGTGCCAGCAGTGCAACCGGGACAGGGTACGAAAAACTGTTTTTT.

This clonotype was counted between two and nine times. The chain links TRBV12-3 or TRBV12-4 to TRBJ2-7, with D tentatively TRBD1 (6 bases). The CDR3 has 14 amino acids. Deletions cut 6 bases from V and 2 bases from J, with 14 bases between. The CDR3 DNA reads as TGTGCCAGCAGACCGACAGGACCCGCCTACGAGCAGTACTTC. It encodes CASRPTGPAYEQYF.